The 5 T cell receptor beta chains given below trace back to one sample, sequenced in a study of cytomegalovirus exposure and HLA in healthy donors. The PCR employed 60 Vbeta primers together with 13 Jbeta primers. The repertoire was sequenced with immunoSEQ multiplex PCR; TCRdb's copy has only in-frame clones and lacks some. The sample lists some 130,000 clones; over 65% were seen once. Sequences were obtained from PBMCs. The receptors shown here come from a man aged 45-65 years in good health and CMV-seronegative.

This clone was seen once. The chain employs TRBV11-2 and TRBJ2-2; 9 nucleotides line up with TRBD1. V shed 5 bases, J shed 6 bases, and the junction held 7 bases outside the gene matches. The V gene's germline CDR1 is SGHAT and CDR2 FQNNGV. The CDR3 is 15 amino acids. The CDR3 coding sequence is TGTGCCAGCAGCAGGGGGACAGGGTGGTCCGGGGAGCTGTTTTTT. Amino acids: CASSRGTGWSGELFF.

The rearrangement joins TRBV28 to TRBJ2-1; 11 bases align to TRBD2. Trimming at V came to 4 bases and at J to 6 bases, leaving 8 bases not matched to a gene. The CDR3 length is 16 residues. Germline loops: CDR1 MDHEN, CDR2 SYDVKM. The CDR3 coding sequence is TGTGCCAGCAGTTATTCACTAGCGGGAGTAAGCAATGAGCAGTTCTTC. Protein: CASSYSLAGVSNEQFF.

The chain recombines TRBV9 with TRBJ1-1; 7 nucleotides agree with TRBD1. Germline CDR1 is SGDLS and CDR2 is YYNGEE. This CDR3 is 14 amino acids long. V lost 3 bases to trimming and J lost 1 base; unmatched junction nucleotides: 3. This CDR3 reads CASSGQGQNTEAFF. CDR3 nucleotide sequence: TGTGCCAGCAGCGGACAGGGACAGAACACTGAAGCTTTCTTT.

This clone was found a few times. The chain carries TRBV19 and TRBJ1-2; no clear D gene. The CDR3 loop spans 16 amino acids. The germline CDR1 and CDR2 sequences are LNHDA and SQIVND (reference sequence). V shed 1 base and J shed 7 bases, with 19 bases lying between them. CDR3 protein: CASSIAGSPRRSGYTF. The CDR3 nucleotides read TGTGCCAGTAGTATAGCTGGGTCCCCGAGGCGGAGTGGCTACACCTTC.

The sample holds a few counts of this clone. This rearrangement joins TRBV10-3 to TRBJ1-1; TRBD1 might be the D (6 bases). Germline-derived CDR1 and CDR2 are ENHRY and SYGVKD. Trimming took off 8 bases at V and 6 bases at J, with 16 bases between the two ends. The CDR3 runs 13 residues. CDR3: CAILDRPGAEAFF. DNA of the CDR3: TGTGCCATCTTGGACAGACCTGGGGCTGAAGCTTTCTTT.